The TCR beta chain described here comes from a study of early T cells in non-severe SARS-CoV-2 infection. The TCR library protocol attached unique molecular identifiers to the individual cDNA molecules. MiXCR, applied by TCRdb to the 5' RACE reads, yields one record per CDR3 protein. The table includes under 85,000 distinct CDR3 sequences, roughly 8.7% detected once. This clonotype was seen a handful of times. Its antigen is unknown. Study conclusions and caveats: Matching with VDJdb favored anti-spike CD8 responses (missing private and CD4 specificities).

The CDR3 is made up of 10 amino acids. The germline gives CDR1 SQVTM, CDR2 ANQGSEA. Sequenced input: whole blood. The TCR originated in an adult who was a healthcare worker with PCR-confirmed SARS-CoV-2 infection or an uninfected control (not recorded which). The chain links TRBV29-1 to TRBJ2-7; the D gene is possibly TRBD2 (5 bases). The DNA of the CDR3 is TGCCGCGAACGGGGAAACGAGCAGTACTTC. Translating gives CRERGNEQYF.